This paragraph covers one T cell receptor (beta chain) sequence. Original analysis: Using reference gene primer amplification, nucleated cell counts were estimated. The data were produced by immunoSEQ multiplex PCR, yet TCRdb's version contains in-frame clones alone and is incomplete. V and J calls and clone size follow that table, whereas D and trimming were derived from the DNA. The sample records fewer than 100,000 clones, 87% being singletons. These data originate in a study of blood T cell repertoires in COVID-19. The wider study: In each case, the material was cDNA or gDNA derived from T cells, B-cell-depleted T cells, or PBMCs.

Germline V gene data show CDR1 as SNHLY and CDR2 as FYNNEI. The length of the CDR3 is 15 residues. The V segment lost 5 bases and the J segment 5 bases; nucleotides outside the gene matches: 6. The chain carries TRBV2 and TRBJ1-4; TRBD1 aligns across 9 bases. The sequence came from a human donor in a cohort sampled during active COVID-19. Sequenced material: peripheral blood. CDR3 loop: CASSLDRGTNEKLFF. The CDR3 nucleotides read TGTGCCAGCAGTCTGGACAGGGGAACGAATGAAAAACTGTTTTTT.